A selection of T cell receptor beta chains follows, all from one sample in a study of CD8+ T cells in alopecia areata. The data were produced by immunoSEQ multiplex PCR, yet TCRdb's version contains in-frame clones alone and is incomplete. The profile shows 170,000 or so clones, 58% of them singletons. The sequenced sample was CD8+ T cells sorted from blood, obtained at week 24, from a patient treated with tofacitinib. The receptors were sampled from a human donor with alopecia areata. CDR3s include the opening cysteine and the closing phenylalanine or tryptophan.

J	length	V	CDR3
TRBJ1-2	15	TRBV19	CASRDRGLANYGYTF
TRBJ1-5	15	TRBV28	CASSLTGHSNQPQHF
TRBJ1-1	11	TRBV2	CASTVNTEAFF
TRBJ2-3	11	TRBV9	CASSAGDTQYF
TRBJ2-2	14	TRBV13	CASSFYSGTGELFF
TRBJ1-4	13	TRBV29-1	CSVLRVDSRKLFF
TRBJ2-5	15	TRBV11-2	CASSLLRGGTETQYF
TRBJ2-5	14	TRBV5-1	CASSAWTGQETQYF
TRBJ2-2	14	TRBV5-6	CASSFGQGFGELFF
TRBJ2-1	15	TRBV27	CASSRGLAAYNEQFF
TRBJ2-7	15	TRBV9	CASSAVAGRTYEQYF
TRBJ1-1	11	TRBV2	CASGTNTEAFF
TRBJ2-7	11	TRBV30	CAWGPGSEQYF
TRBJ1-1	13	TRBV30	CAWTLNMNTEAFF
TRBJ2-7	16	TRBV14	CASSQADSWRGYEQYF
TRBJ2-3	16	TRBV4-1	CASSIEPDRGADTQYF
TRBJ2-7	15	TRBV4-2	CASSQLDRSSYEQYF
TRBJ2-3	13	TRBV30	CAWSPEQTDTQYF
TRBJ1-2	16	TRBV13	CASSLAGQENNYGYTF
TRBJ2-3	16	TRBV5-6	CASSFRRGRGTDTQYF
TRBJ2-7	13	TRBV29-1	CSGRGQFSYEQYF
TRBJ2-7	12	TRBV7-9	CASTTGGYEQYF
TRBJ1-2	14	TRBV4-1	CASSLLHDNYGYTF
TRBJ1-6	14	TRBV4-1	CASSQGIYRGPLHF
TRBJ2-1	12	TRBV18	CASSSATGLAFF
TRBJ1-2	13	TRBV6-5	CASSYPNSYGYTF
TRBJ2-3	15	TRBV6-6	CASSSRDVSTDTQYF
TRBJ2-5	15	TRBV4-1	CASSQPGQGEETQYF
TRBJ1-4	16	TRBV23-1	CASSQIPRDGGEKLFF
TRBJ1-1	12	TRBV29-1	CSVVPRRGQAFF
TRBJ2-2	13	TRBV6-4	CASRKGDTGELFF
TRBJ1-2	15	TRBV7-9	CASSLGVGGPYGYTF